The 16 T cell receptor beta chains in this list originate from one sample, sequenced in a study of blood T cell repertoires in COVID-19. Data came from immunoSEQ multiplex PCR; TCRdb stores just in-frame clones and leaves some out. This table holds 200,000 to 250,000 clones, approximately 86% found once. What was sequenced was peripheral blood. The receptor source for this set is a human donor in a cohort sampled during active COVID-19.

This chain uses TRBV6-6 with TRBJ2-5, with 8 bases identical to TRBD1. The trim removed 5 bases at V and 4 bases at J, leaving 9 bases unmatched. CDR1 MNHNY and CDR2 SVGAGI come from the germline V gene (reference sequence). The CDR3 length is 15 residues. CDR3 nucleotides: TGTGCCAGCAGTCGTTTACAGGGGGAAGGAGAGACCCAGTACTTC. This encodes CASSRLQGEGETQYF.

CDR3 nucleotides: TGTGCCAGCTCACCAAGAGGCAGGGGGCAATCTTACGAGCAGTACTTC. It yields the protein CASSPRGRGQSYEQYF. The chain uses TRBV18 and TRBJ2-7, with 8 bases lining up with TRBD1. The ends lost 2 bases at V and 4 bases at J; junction bases unmatched: 10. Looked up from germline, CDR1 is KGHSH and CDR2 is LQKENI. The length of the CDR3 is 16 residues.

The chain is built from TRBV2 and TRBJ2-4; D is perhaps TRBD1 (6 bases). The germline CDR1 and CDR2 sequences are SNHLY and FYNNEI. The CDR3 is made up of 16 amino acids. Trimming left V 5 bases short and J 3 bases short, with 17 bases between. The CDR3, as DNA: TGTGCCAGCAGTCCCAGGGGATTACTAGGCAAAAACATTCAGTACTTC. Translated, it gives CASSPRGLLGKNIQYF.

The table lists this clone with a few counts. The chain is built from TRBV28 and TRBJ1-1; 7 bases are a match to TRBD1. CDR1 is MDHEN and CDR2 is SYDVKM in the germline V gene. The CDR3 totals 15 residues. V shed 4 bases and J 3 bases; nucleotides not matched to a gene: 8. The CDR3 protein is CASSWDSPLYTEAFF. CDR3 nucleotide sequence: TGTGCCAGCAGTTGGGACAGTCCCCTTTACACTGAAGCTTTCTTT.

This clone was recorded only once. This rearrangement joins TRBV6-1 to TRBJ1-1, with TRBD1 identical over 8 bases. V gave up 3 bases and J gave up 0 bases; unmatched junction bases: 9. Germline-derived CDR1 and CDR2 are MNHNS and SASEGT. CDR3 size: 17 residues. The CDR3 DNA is TGTGCCAGCAGTGACCAGGGGGCGTGGGCGTTGAACACTGAAGCTTTCTTT. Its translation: CASSDQGAWALNTEAFF.

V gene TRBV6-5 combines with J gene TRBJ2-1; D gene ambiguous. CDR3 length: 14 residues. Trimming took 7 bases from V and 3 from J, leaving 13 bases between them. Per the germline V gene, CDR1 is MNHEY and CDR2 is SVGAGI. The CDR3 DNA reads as TGTGCCAGCAACATGGGTCAGGACTACAATGAGCAGTTCTTC. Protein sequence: CASNMGQDYNEQFF.

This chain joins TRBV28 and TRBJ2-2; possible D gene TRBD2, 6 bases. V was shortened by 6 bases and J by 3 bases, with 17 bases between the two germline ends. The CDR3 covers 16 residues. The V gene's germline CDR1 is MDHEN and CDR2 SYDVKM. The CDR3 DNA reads TGTGCCAGCAGAGGAGGGGACCTAGGGGACACCGGGGAGCTGTTTTTT. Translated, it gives CASRGGDLGDTGELFF.

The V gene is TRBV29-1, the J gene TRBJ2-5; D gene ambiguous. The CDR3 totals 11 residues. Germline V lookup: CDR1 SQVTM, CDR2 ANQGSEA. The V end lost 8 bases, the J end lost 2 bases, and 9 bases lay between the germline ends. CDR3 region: CSHHRQETQYF. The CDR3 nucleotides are TGCAGCCACCACAGACAAGAGACCCAGTACTTC.

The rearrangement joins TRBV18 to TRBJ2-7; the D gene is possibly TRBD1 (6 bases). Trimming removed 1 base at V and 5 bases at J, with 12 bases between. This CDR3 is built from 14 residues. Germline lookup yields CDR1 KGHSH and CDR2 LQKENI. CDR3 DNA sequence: TGTGCCAGCTCACCACTACAGGGCAGCGACGAGCAGTACTTC. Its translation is CASSPLQGSDEQYF.

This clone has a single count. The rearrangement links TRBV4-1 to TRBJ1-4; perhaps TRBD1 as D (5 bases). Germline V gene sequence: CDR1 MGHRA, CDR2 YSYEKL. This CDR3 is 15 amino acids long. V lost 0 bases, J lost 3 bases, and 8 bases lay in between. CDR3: CASSQEGLANEKLFF. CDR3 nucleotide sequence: TGCGCCAGCAGCCAAGAGGGGCTCGCTAATGAAAAACTGTTTTTT.

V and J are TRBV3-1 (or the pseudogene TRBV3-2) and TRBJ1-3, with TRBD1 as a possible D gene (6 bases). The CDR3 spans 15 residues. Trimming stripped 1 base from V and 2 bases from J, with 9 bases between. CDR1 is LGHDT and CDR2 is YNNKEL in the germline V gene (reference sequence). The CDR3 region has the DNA TGTGCCAGCAGCCAAGTTTCAGGGGCTGGAAACACCATATATTTT. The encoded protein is CASSQVSGAGNTIYF.

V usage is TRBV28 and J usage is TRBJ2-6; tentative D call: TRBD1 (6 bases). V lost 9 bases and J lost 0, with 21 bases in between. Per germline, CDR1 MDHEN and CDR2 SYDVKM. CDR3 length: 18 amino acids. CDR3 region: CASLDASGALSGANVLTF. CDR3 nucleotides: TGTGCCAGTCTAGATGCGTCAGGGGCCCTCTCTGGGGCCAACGTCCTGACTTTC.

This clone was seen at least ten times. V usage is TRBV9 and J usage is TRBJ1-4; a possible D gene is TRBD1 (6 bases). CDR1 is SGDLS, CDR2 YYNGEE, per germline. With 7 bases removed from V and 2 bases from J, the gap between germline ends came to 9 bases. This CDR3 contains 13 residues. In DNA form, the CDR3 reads TGTGCCAGCGGGGGCTCGACTAATGAAAAACTGTTTTTT. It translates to CASGGSTNEKLFF.

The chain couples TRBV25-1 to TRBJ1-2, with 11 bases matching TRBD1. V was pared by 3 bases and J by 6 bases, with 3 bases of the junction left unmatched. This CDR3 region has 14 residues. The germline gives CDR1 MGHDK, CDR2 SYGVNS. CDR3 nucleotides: TGTGCCAGCAGTGAGGACAGGGGGCGAGATGGCTACACCTTC. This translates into CASSEDRGRDGYTF.

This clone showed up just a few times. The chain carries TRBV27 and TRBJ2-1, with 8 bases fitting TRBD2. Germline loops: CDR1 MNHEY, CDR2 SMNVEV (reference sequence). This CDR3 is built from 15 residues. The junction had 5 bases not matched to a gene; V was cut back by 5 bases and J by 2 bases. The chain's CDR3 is CASSRAGGTYNEQFF. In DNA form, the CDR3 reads TGTGCCAGCAGTCGGGCGGGGGGAACCTACAATGAGCAGTTCTTC.

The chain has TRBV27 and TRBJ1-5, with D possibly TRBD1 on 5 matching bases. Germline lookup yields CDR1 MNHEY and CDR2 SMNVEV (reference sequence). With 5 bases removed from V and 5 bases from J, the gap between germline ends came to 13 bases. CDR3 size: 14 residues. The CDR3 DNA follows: TGTGCCAGCAGTCCAGGGATGTTGGATCAGCCCCAGCATTTT. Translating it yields CASSPGMLDQPQHF.